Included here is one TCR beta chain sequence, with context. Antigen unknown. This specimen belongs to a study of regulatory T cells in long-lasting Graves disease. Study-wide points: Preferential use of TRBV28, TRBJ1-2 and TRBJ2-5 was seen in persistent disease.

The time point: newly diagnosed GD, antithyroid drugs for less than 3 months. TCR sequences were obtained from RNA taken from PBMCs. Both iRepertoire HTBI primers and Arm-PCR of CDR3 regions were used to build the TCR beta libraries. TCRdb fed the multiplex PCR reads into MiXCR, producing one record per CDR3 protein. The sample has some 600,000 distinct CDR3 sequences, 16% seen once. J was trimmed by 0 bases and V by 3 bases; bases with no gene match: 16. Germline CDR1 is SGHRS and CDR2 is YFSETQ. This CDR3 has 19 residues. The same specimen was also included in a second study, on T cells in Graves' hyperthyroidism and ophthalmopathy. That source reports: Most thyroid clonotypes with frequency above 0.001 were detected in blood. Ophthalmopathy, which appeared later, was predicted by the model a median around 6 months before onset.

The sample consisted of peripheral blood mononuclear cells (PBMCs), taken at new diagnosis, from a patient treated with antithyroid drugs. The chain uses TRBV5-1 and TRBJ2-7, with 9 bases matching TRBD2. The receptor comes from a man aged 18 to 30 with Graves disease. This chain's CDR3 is CASSWGVAGGIRSSYEQYF. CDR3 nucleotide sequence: TGCGCCAGCAGCTGGGGTGTCGCGGGAGGGATTAGGAGCTCCTACGAGCAGTACTTC.